This TCR beta chain was identified during a study of blood T cell repertoires in COVID-19. Sequenced by immunoSEQ multiplex PCR; TCRdb stores in-frame clones only, minus some. Among about 110,000 clones listed, 69% were seen once. The V segment lost 0 bases and the J segment 4 bases; nucleotides outside the gene matches: 7. The germline V gene has CDR1 LGHNA and CDR2 YSLEER. The CDR3 totals 16 residues. The receptor was derived from an elderly man with acute or convalescent COVID-19. Specimen: peripheral blood. The rearrangement joins TRBV4-3 to TRBJ2-7, with 9 bases that match TRBD2. The DNA of the CDR3 is TGCGCCAGCAGCCAAGACTTGACTAGCGGCACTTACGAGCAGTACTTC. Translating it yields CASSQDLTSGTYEQYF.